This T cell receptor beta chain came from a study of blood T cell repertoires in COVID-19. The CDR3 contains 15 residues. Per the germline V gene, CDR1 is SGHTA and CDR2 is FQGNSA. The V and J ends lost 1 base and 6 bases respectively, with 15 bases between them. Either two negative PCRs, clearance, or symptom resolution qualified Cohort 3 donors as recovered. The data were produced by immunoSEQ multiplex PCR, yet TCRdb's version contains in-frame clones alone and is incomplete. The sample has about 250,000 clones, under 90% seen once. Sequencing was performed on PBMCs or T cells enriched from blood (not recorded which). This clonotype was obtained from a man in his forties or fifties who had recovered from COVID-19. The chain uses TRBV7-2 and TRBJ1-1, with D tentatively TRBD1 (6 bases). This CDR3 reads CASSLVRGEGAEAFF. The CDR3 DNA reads TGTGCCAGCAGCTTAGTACGAGGGGAGGGGGCTGAAGCTTTCTTT.